These 13 T cell receptor beta chains originate from one sample sequenced in a study of radiotherapy plus CTLA-4 blockade in lung cancer. Method: immunoSEQ multiplex PCR; TCRdb's copy keeps in-frame clones and lacks some. This table has under 40,000 clones, roughly 70% appearing once. The sample was peripheral blood, taken from a patient treated with radiotherapy plus ipilimumab. These receptors came from a human donor with non-small cell lung cancer who had stable disease on radiotherapy plus ipilimumab.

The table lists this clone with a few counts. V usage is TRBV29-1 and J usage is TRBJ1-1, with D maybe TRBD1 (6 bases). With 2 bases removed from V and 3 bases from J, the gap between germline ends came to 13 bases. This CDR3 region has 14 residues. Germline CDR1 SQVTM, CDR2 ANQGSEA. The CDR3 DNA follows: TGCAGCGTTGAATTAGGGGGAAAACACACTGAAGCTTTCTTT. Translating it yields CSVELGGKHTEAFF.

This clone was picked up one time. The chain employs TRBV19 and TRBJ1-2, with TRBD1 identical over 7 bases. The germline gives CDR1 LNHDA, CDR2 SQIVND (reference sequence). After removal of 5 bases from V and 9 bases from J, the junction contained 9 bases not matched to a gene. This CDR3 is 13 amino acids long. In DNA, the CDR3 is TGTGCCAGTAGTGCGAGACAGGGTTATCGCTACACCTTC. As protein: CASSARQGYRYTF.

The rearrangement links TRBV5-1 to TRBJ1-1, with D perhaps matching TRBD1 (6 bases). V dropped 1 base and J dropped 1 base, with 8 bases sitting between them. This CDR3 is built from 14 residues. From germline, CDR1 is SGHRS and CDR2 YFSETQ. The CDR3 here is CASSLNRANTEAFF. CDR3 DNA sequence: TGCGCCAGCAGCTTGAACAGGGCGAACACTGAAGCTTTCTTT.

This chain joins TRBV11-3 and TRBJ2-7; no definite D call. The length of the CDR3 is 12 residues. Germline loops: CDR1 SGHNT, CDR2 YENEEA. Trimming left V 6 bases short and J 0 bases short, with 6 bases between. In DNA, the CDR3 is TGTGCCAGCAGGGGCAGCTCCTACGAGCAGTACTTC. As protein: CASRGSSYEQYF.

The chain uses TRBV6-5 and TRBJ1-5; D not resolved. This CDR3 comprises 14 residues. Deletions cut 10 bases from V and 6 bases from J, with 19 bases between. Germline values: CDR1 MNHEY, CDR2 SVGAGI. The CDR3 region is CAINIPGGGQPQHF. The CDR3, as DNA: TGTGCCATCAATATCCCGGGCGGAGGTCAGCCCCAGCATTTT.

This clone turned up a few times. The rearrangement joins TRBV2 to TRBJ1-1; D is uncertain. Per germline, CDR1 SNHLY and CDR2 FYNNEI. V lost 7 bases, J lost 2 bases, and 8 bases lay in between. The CDR3 sequence is 12 residues long. The CDR3 DNA reads as TGTGCCAGCATCTGGGGAAACACTGAAGCTTTCTTT. Amino acids: CASIWGNTEAFF. The full variable domain, in which reference TRBV2 and TRBJ1-1 provide the parts outside the CDR3, is EPEVTQTPSHQVTQMGQEVILRCVPISNHLYFYWYRQILGQKVEFLVSFYNNEISEKSEIFDDQFSVERPDGSNFTLKIRSTKLEDSAMYFCASIWGNTEAFFGQGTRLTVV.

The V call is TRBV29-1, the J call TRBJ2-2, with D hard to call. CDR1 and CDR2 (germline): SQVTM, ANQGSEA. The CDR3 is made up of 11 amino acids. The germline V and J ends were trimmed by 4 bases and 8 bases, with 8 bases remaining between them. The chain's CDR3 is CSVVLGGELFF. In DNA, the CDR3 is TGCAGCGTTGTTCTTGGTGGGGAGCTGTTTTTT.

The chain combines TRBV6-1 with TRBJ1-4; 7 nucleotides agree with TRBD1. With 4 bases clipped from V and 7 bases from J, the junction kept 9 bases outside the gene matches. Germline V CDR1 and CDR2: MNHNS, SASEGT. The CDR3 loop spans 15 amino acids. The chain's CDR3 is CASSGGTGQFEKLFF. In DNA, the CDR3 is TGTGCCAGCAGTGGCGGAACGGGACAGTTTGAAAAACTGTTTTTT.

This clone came up once. The genes are TRBV18 and TRBJ2-1; D uncertain. This CDR3 has 15 residues. Trimming stripped 5 bases from V and 8 bases from J, with 19 bases between. Germline lookup yields CDR1 KGHSH and CDR2 LQKENI. The DNA for the CDR3 is TGTGCCAGCTCATCTGTGGGCTCCCAAGGTCATGAGCAGTTCTTC. The encoded protein is CASSSVGSQGHEQFF. The complete variable domain, with remaining parts taken from reference TRBV18 and TRBJ2-1, reads NAGVMQNPRHLVRRRGQEARLRCSPMKGHSHVYWYRQLPEEGLKFMVYLQKENIIDESGMPKERFSAEFPKEGPSILRIQQVVRGDSAAYFCASSSVGSQGHEQFFGPGTRLTVL.

This chain links TRBV9 with TRBJ2-3; D unresolved. Deletions cut 0 bases from V and 4 bases from J, with 3 bases between. Germline CDR1 SGDLS, CDR2 YYNGEE. This CDR3 has 12 residues. The CDR3 loop is CASSVVPDTQYF. In nucleotides, the CDR3 is TGTGCCAGCAGCGTAGTCCCAGATACGCAGTATTTT.

The V call is TRBV10-3, the J call TRBJ2-7; 8 bases align to TRBD2. There are 13 residues in the CDR3. V gave up 8 bases and J gave up 0 bases; unmatched junction bases: 3. CDR1 ENHRY and CDR2 SYGVKD come from the germline V gene. The CDR3 loop reads CAISRGGSYEQYF. As DNA, the CDR3 is TGTGCCATCTCCCGGGGGGGCTCCTACGAGCAGTACTTC.

The chain couples TRBV2 to TRBJ2-4; 9 bases align to TRBD2. CDR1 and CDR2 (germline): SNHLY, FYNNEI. CDR3 length: 14 residues. Trimming at V came to 4 bases and at J to 5 bases, leaving 3 bases not matched to a gene. The CDR3 here is CASSVRLAENIQYF. The CDR3 nucleotides read TGTGCCAGCAGTGTAAGACTAGCGGAAAACATTCAGTACTTC.

This chain connects TRBV11-2 to TRBJ2-7, with a possible D match to TRBD2 (5 bases). V was pared by 5 bases and J by 3 bases, with 11 bases between. The CDR3 is made up of 13 amino acids. Germline CDR1 reads SGHAT; CDR2 reads FQNNGV. Here the CDR3 DNA reads TGTGCCAGCAGCGGCGGGCTCGTCTACGAGCAGTACTTC. The encoded protein is CASSGGLVYEQYF.